This TCR beta chain originates from a study of T cells in Graves' hyperthyroidism and ophthalmopathy. The CDR3 covers 16 residues. Germline loops: CDR1 SEHNR, CDR2 FQNEAQ (reference sequence). V dropped 5 bases and J dropped 0; count of bases not matched to a gene: 6. This clonotype was recorded many times. Template material for amplifying TCR beta CDR3 regions consisted of RNA transcripts. An initial round of RT-PCR targeting the TCR CDR3 relied on the HTBI primer set. TCRdb recomputed calls from the multiplex PCR reads with MiXCR, one row per CDR3 protein. The sample includes roughly 740,000 distinct CDR3 sequences, about a sixth of them seen just once. Patients aged 18 to 65 with hyperthyroidism were newly diagnosed, with duration under 2 months.

The chain is built from TRBV7-9 and TRBJ2-1; TRBD2 agrees at 8 bases. Sequencing input: blood. The sequence was collected from a man between 18 and 29 years old with Graves' hyperthyroidism. The CDR3 protein is CASSVRSGSSYNEQFF. In nucleotides, the CDR3 is TGTGCCAGCAGCGTTAGGAGCGGGAGCTCCTACAATGAGCAGTTCTTC.